The 27 T cell receptor beta chains below come from one sample, sequenced in a study of blood T cell repertoires in COVID-19. Sequenced by immunoSEQ multiplex PCR; TCRdb stores in-frame clones only, minus some. The sample records roughly 68,000 clones, about 85% being singletons. The sequencing sample was made of peripheral blood. These receptors were collected from a woman between 50 and 59 years old with COVID-19, enrolled during active disease.

The genes are TRBV16 and TRBJ1-1, with a tentative D call TRBD1 (5 bases). The CDR3 has 14 amino acids. The germline V gene encodes CDR1 KGHSY and CDR2 FQNENV. V was clipped by 4 bases and J by 5 bases, with 14 bases between them. Written as DNA, the CDR3 is TGTGCCAGCAGCCTCGGTTCAGGGCAGACTGAAGCTTTCTTT. This encodes CASSLGSGQTEAFF.

This clone came up once. This rearrangement joins TRBV4-3 to TRBJ1-4; a possible D gene is TRBD1 (6 bases). Germline CDR1 LGHNA, CDR2 YSLEER. This CDR3 has 13 residues. Trimming removed 0 bases at V and 14 bases at J, with 13 bases between. The CDR3 here is CASSQDRQVGLFF. The CDR3 DNA is TGCGCCAGCAGCCAAGATCGACAGGTAGGGCTGTTTTTT.

The rearrangement uses TRBV5-6 and TRBJ1-5; D remains ambiguous. Germline values: CDR1 SGHDT, CDR2 YYEEEE. Trimming shortened V by 1 base and J by 5 bases, and 7 bases separated the two germline ends. The CDR3 is made up of 13 amino acids. This CDR3 is CASSLYSYQPQHF. The CDR3 nucleotides read TGTGCCAGCAGCTTGTACAGCTATCAGCCCCAGCATTTT.

The chain has TRBV6-5 and TRBJ2-5, with 9 bases identical to TRBD2. In germline, CDR1 is MNHEY, CDR2 SVGAGI. There are 14 residues in the CDR3. V shed 8 bases and J 5 bases; nucleotides not matched to a gene: 9. The DNA of the CDR3 is TGTGCCAGCCCGTTCGCGGGAGGGTGGGAGACCCAGTACTTC. Translating it yields CASPFAGGWETQYF.

J is TRBJ2-6 and V is TRBV11-2; a weak D match, TRBD1 (6 bases). The germline CDR1 and CDR2 sequences are SGHAT and FQNNGV. The V end was cut by 8 bases, the J end by 2 bases, with 16 bases between. CDR3 size: 16 residues. The CDR3 sequence is CASGTRVGAGANVLTF. In DNA, the CDR3 is TGTGCCAGCGGGACAAGGGTCGGGGCTGGGGCCAACGTCCTGACTTTC.

This clone was counted once. V usage is TRBV5-1 and J usage is TRBJ2-2; D gene ambiguous. The CDR3 extends over 15 amino acids. V lost 0 bases and J 4 bases, leaving 10 bases between the germline ends. Germline CDR1 reads SGHRS; CDR2 reads YFSETQ. CDR3 in DNA: TGCGCCAGCAGCTTGGATGTCGGAGTCACCGGGGAGCTGTTTTTT. Translating gives CASSLDVGVTGELFF. Supplemented by reference TRBV5-1 and TRBJ2-2, the full variable domain reads KAGVTQTPRYLIKTRGQQVTLSCSPISGHRSVSWYQQTPGQGLQFLFEYFSETQRNKGNFPGRFSGRQFSNSRSEMNVSTLELGDSALYLCASSLDVGVTGELFFGEGSRLTVL.

The rearrangement links TRBV2 to TRBJ2-3; a possible D gene is TRBD1 (6 bases). The ends were cut back, 2 bases at V and 6 bases at J, with 18 bases in the middle. The CDR3 length is 16 residues. Germline V gives CDR1 SNHLY, CDR2 FYNNEI. CDR3 amino acids: CASSERDIPFMDTQYF. The CDR3 DNA sequence: TGTGCCAGCAGTGAAAGGGACATCCCTTTTATGGATACGCAGTATTTT. Using reference TRBV2 and TRBJ2-3 for the parts outside the CDR3, the full variable domain is EPEVTQTPSHQVTQMGQEVILRCVPISNHLYFYWYRQILGQKVEFLVSFYNNEISEKSEIFDDQFSVERPDGSNFTLKIRSTKLEDSAMYFCASSERDIPFMDTQYFGPGTRLTVL.

V gene TRBV6-4 combines with J gene TRBJ1-5; 11 bases are a match to TRBD1. From germline, CDR1 is MRHNA and CDR2 SNTAGT. V shed 6 bases and J 6 bases; nucleotides not matched to a gene: 10. The CDR3 extends over 16 amino acids. CDR3 sequence (DNA): TGTGCCAGCAGGGACAGGGGGCGTGAAATAGGTCAGCCCCAGCATTTT. It codes for CASRDRGREIGQPQHF.

In this sample, this clone turned up once. The rearrangement links TRBV11-3 to TRBJ2-7, with 9 positions matching TRBD2. This CDR3 has 15 amino acids. Unmatched junction bases numbered 13, after V lost 10 bases and J lost 3 bases. Germline V gene data show CDR1 as SGHNT and CDR2 as YENEEA. The chain's CDR3 is CATTKGAGGYYEQYF. CDR3 bases: TGTGCCACCACCAAAGGAGCGGGAGGTTACTACGAGCAGTACTTC. Full variable domain (missing parts from reference TRBV11-3 and TRBJ2-7): EAGVVQSPRYKIIEKKQPVAFWCNPISGHNTLYWYLQNLGQGPELLIRYENEEAVDDSQLPKDRFSAERLKGVDSTLKIQPAELGDSAVYLCATTKGAGGYYEQYFGPGTRLTVT.

V and J are TRBV2 and TRBJ2-2; 7 bases are a match to TRBD1. This CDR3 contains 16 residues. Looked up from germline, CDR1 is SNHLY and CDR2 is FYNNEI. V lost 3 bases, J lost 6 bases, and 10 bases stayed unmatched. The DNA for the CDR3 is TGTGCCAGCAGTGATGTTAGGGGGCGGAAGCCCGGGGAGCTGTTTTTT. This sequence encodes CASSDVRGRKPGELFF.

V and J are TRBV6-5 and TRBJ2-1, with 7 bases matching TRBD1. Germline V gene sequence: CDR1 MNHEY, CDR2 SVGAGI. J gave up 0 bases and V 10 bases, and 9 bases lay outside the gene matches. The CDR3 consists of 15 residues. The DNA of the CDR3 is TGTGCCACTAGGACAGGATCCTTCTCCTACAATGAGCAGTTCTTC. Protein product: CATRTGSFSYNEQFF.

The chain has TRBV5-4 and TRBJ2-3; unclear D gene. The CDR3 is 15 residues long. CDR1 and CDR2 (germline): SGHNT, YYREEE (reference sequence). V shed 0 bases and J shed 3 bases, with 11 bases lying between them. CDR3 in amino acids: CASSLGHGLTDTQYF. CDR3 coding DNA: TGTGCCAGCAGCTTGGGACACGGATTAACAGATACGCAGTATTTT.

This chain connects TRBV3-1 (or the pseudogene TRBV3-2) to TRBJ2-1; D is possibly TRBD2 (5 bases). The germline V gene has CDR1 LGHDT and CDR2 YNNKEL (reference sequence). This CDR3 region has 13 residues. Trimming took 3 bases from V and 5 from J, leaving 8 bases between them. CDR3 in amino acids: CASSHRADNEQFF. The CDR3 bases are TGTGCCAGCAGCCACCGAGCGGACAATGAGCAGTTCTTC.

This clone has only a few counts. This sequence joins TRBV4-2 and TRBJ2-2; 13 positions agree with TRBD2. This CDR3 has 17 amino acids. The V and J ends lost 2 bases and 5 bases, in that order; junction bases with no gene match: 5. Per the germline V gene, CDR1 is LGHNA and CDR2 is YNFKEQ. CDR3 nucleotide sequence: TGTGCCAGCAGCCAACGGGTGGGACTAGCGGGGACCGGGGAGCTGTTTTTT. This sequence encodes CASSQRVGLAGTGELFF.

The rearrangement links TRBV7-8 to TRBJ2-3; tentatively, D is TRBD2 (5 bases). CDR1 is SGHVS and CDR2 is FQNEAQ in the germline V gene. The CDR3 is made up of 14 amino acids. Trimming removed 1 base at V and 5 bases at J, with 10 bases between. CDR3 DNA sequence: TGTGCCAGCAGCTTAGATCGGGGAGAAGATACGCAGTATTTT. Encoded protein: CASSLDRGEDTQYF.

The chain carries TRBV19 and TRBJ1-5, with D unresolved. Germline values: CDR1 LNHDA, CDR2 SQIVND (reference sequence). The V gene lost 2 bases and the J gene lost 6 bases, with 14 bases spanning the gap. The CDR3 loop spans 15 amino acids. The CDR3 sequence is CASSISGEAGQPQHF. CDR3 DNA sequence: TGTGCCAGTAGTATATCTGGGGAGGCGGGTCAGCCCCAGCATTTT.

As for this clone: One end of the junction is discordant with germline, which a read error may explain. J is TRBJ2-2 and V is TRBV2; the match to TRBD2 covers 7 bases. Germline V gives CDR1 SNHLY, CDR2 FYNNEI. The CDR3 runs 14 residues. CDR3 nucleotide sequence: TGTGCCAGCAGTGAAGCGCGGGGGTCGGGGGAACTGTTTTTT. Its translation is CASSEARGSGELFF. Based on the CDR3 plus reference TRBV2 and TRBJ2-2, the full variable domain is EPEVTQTPSHQVTQMGQEVILRCVPISNHLYFYWYRQILGQKVEFLVSFYNNEISEKSEIFDDQFSVERPDGSNFTLKIRSTKLEDSAMYFCASSEARGSGELFFGEGSRLTVL.

The chain employs TRBV27 and TRBJ1-5; tentatively, D is TRBD1 (5 bases). CDR3 length: 14 amino acids. V was cut by 3 bases and J by 7 bases, with 13 bases left in between. Germline V gene data show CDR1 as MNHEY and CDR2 as SMNVEV (reference sequence). The CDR3 coding sequence is TGTGCCAGCAGTTTTGGGTCACAGGACCAGCCCCAGCATTTT. This sequence encodes CASSFGSQDQPQHF.

The rearrangement uses TRBV28 and TRBJ2-3; TRBD1 matches at 7 bases. The V and J ends lost 6 bases and 2 bases, in that order; junction bases with no gene match: 11. Germline V gives CDR1 MDHEN, CDR2 SYDVKM. The length of the CDR3 is 16 residues. DNA for the CDR3: TGTGCCAGCAGCCTCGACAGGGCGACTGACACAGATACGCAGTATTTT. This encodes CASSLDRATDTDTQYF.

The chain uses TRBV2 and TRBJ1-1; TRBD1 might be the D (5 bases). This CDR3 comprises 14 residues. V dropped 9 bases and J dropped 3 bases, with 17 bases sitting between them. The germline CDR1 and CDR2 sequences are SNHLY and FYNNEI. The CDR3 DNA reads TGTGCCAGTGGCGCGGGACGCCCCGACACTGAAGCTTTCTTT. It yields the protein CASGAGRPDTEAFF.

The chain has TRBV5-1 and TRBJ2-1, with TRBD2 identical over 11 bases. This CDR3 is built from 17 residues. The ends lost 4 bases at V and 7 bases at J; junction bases unmatched: 13. Germline values: CDR1 SGHRS, CDR2 YFSETQ. This CDR3 reads CASSPRPLAGGNNEQFF. In DNA form, the CDR3 reads TGCGCCAGCAGCCCCCGACCTCTAGCGGGAGGAAATAATGAGCAGTTCTTC.

The V gene is TRBV5-4, the J gene TRBJ2-2; perhaps TRBD2 as D (5 bases). The CDR3 loop spans 13 amino acids. Trimming pared 4 bases from V and 4 bases from J, leaving 8 bases between. Germline CDR1 is SGHNT and CDR2 is YYREEE (reference sequence). The CDR3 region is CASSLGSTGELFF. The CDR3, as DNA: TGTGCCAGCAGCCTAGGGAGCACCGGGGAGCTGTTTTTT.

The chain recombines TRBV11-3 with TRBJ2-1, with 10 bases aligning to TRBD2. The CDR3 sequence is 16 residues long. Germline lookup yields CDR1 SGHNT and CDR2 YENEEA. The V and J ends lost 8 bases and 8 bases, in that order; junction bases with no gene match: 15. The CDR3 reads CASGGLEGLARDEQFF. CDR3 in DNA: TGTGCCAGCGGAGGGCTAGAGGGACTAGCGAGGGATGAGCAGTTCTTC.

The chain is built from TRBV3-1 (or the pseudogene TRBV3-2) and TRBJ2-5; no clear D. This CDR3 region has 12 residues. V was pared by 4 bases and J by 7 bases, with 10 bases between. The germline CDR1 and CDR2 sequences are LGHDT and YNNKEL (reference sequence). The CDR3 coding sequence is TGTGCCAGCAGCCTATACACCGCGACCCAGTACTTC. Its protein is CASSLYTATQYF.

Only one count was recorded for this clone. This chain joins TRBV5-1 and TRBJ2-7, with TRBD2 matching 7 bases. The junction had 9 bases not matched to a gene; V was cut back by 0 bases and J by 6 bases. This CDR3 is 15 amino acids long. Germline-derived CDR1 and CDR2 are SGHRS and YFSETQ. The CDR3 is CASSLAGLAEVEQYF. The DNA of the CDR3 is TGCGCCAGCAGCTTGGCTGGCCTAGCGGAAGTCGAGCAGTACTTC.

This rearrangement joins TRBV5-4 to TRBJ2-3; 7 nucleotides align to TRBD2. V was clipped by 1 base and J by 4 bases; unmatched bases: 3. CDR3 length equals 14 residues. Germline lookup yields CDR1 SGHNT and CDR2 YYREEE (reference sequence). CDR3 in DNA: TGTGCCAGCAGCTTGTCAGGGAGGGCAGATACGCAGTATTTT. Encoded protein: CASSLSGRADTQYF.

The chain uses TRBV7-2 and TRBJ2-1; D is perhaps TRBD1 (5 bases). CDR1 is SGHTA and CDR2 is FQGNSA in the germline V gene. The V end lost 1 base, the J end lost 15 bases, and 10 bases lay between the germline ends. There are 11 residues in the CDR3. This chain's CDR3 is CASSLGGLPFF. CDR3 sequence (DNA): TGTGCCAGCAGCTTAGGGGGCCTGCCGTTCTTC.